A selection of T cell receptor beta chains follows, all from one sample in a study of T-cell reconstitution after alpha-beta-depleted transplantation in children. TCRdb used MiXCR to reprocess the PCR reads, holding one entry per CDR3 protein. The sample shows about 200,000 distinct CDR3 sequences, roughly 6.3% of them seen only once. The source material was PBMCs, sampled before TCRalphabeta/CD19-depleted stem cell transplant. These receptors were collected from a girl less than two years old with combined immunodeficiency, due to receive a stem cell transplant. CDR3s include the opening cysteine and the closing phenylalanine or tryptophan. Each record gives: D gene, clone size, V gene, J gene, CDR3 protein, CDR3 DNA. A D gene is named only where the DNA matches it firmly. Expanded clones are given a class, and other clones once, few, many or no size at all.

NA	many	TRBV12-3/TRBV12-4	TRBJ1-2	CASSFSTANYGYTF	TGTGCCAGCAGTTTTTCGACAGCAAACTATGGCTACACCTTC
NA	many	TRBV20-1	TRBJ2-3	CSARDVQGLDTQYF	TGCAGTGCTAGAGATGTCCAGGGTTTAGATACGCAGTATTTT
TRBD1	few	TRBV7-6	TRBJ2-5	CASSSTGGAQETQYF	TGTGCCAGCAGCTCGACAGGGGGGGCCCAAGAGACCCAGTACTTC
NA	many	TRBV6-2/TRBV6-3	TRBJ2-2	CASTFNPGRPTGELFF	TGTGCCAGCACTTTCAATCCGGGCAGACCCACCGGGGAGCTGTTTTTT
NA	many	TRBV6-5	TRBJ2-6	CASSWGSGANVLTF	TGTGCCAGCAGTTGGGGATCTGGGGCCAACGTCCTGACTTTC
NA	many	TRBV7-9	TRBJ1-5	CASSSRQFNQPQHF	TGTGCCAGCAGCTCTAGACAGTTTAATCAGCCCCAGCATTTT
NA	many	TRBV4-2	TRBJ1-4	CASSQVVGESEKLFF	TGTGCCAGCAGCCAAGTGGTCGGAGAGAGCGAAAAACTGTTTTTT
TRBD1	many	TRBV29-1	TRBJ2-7	CSVRTGPRYEQYF	TGCAGCGTTCGGACAGGGCCTAGATACGAGCAGTACTTC
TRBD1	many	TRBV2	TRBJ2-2	CASSDPGQGETGELFF	TGTGCCAGCAGTGATCCGGGACAGGGGGAAACCGGGGAGCTGTTTTTT
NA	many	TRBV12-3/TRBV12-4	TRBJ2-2	CASSRRRGGLYTGELFF	TGTGCCAGCAGCCGTCGCAGAGGGGGGCTTTACACCGGGGAGCTGTTTTTT
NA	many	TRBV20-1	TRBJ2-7	CSASPTGFRDEQYF	TGCAGTGCTTCCCCGACAGGATTTCGCGACGAGCAGTACTTC
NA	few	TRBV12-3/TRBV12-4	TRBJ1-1	CASSNAGVNTEAFF	TGTGCCAGCAGTAACGCGGGGGTGAACACTGAAGCTTTCTTT
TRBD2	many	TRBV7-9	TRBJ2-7	CASSFGTSGYEQYF	TGTGCCAGCAGCTTTGGGACTAGCGGCTACGAGCAGTACTTC
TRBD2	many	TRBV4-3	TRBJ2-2	CASSQDIAGELVGELFF	TGCGCCAGCAGCCAAGATATAGCGGGAGAGTTAGTCGGGGAGCTGTTTTTT
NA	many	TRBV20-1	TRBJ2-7	CSATSLDSALYEQYF	TGCAGTGCTACCTCTCTAGACAGCGCCCTTTACGAGCAGTACTTC
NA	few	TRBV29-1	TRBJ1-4	CSVVDLDGPNEKLFF	TGCAGCGTTGTAGACCTGGACGGCCCTAATGAAAAACTGTTTTTT
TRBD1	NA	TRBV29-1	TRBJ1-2	CSVEDLRGTGNYGYTF	TGCAGCGTTGAAGATTTAAGAGGGACAGGGAACTATGGCTACACCTTC
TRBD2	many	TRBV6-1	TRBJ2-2	CASSPSGGRNTGELFF	TGTGCCAGCAGCCCTAGCGGGGGGCGGAACACCGGGGAGCTGTTTTTT
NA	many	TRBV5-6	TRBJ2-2	CASSLTNTGELFF	TGTGCCAGCAGCTTAACGAACACCGGGGAGCTGTTTTTT
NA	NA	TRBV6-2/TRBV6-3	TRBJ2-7	CASSLEKVYEQYF	TGTGCCAGCAGTTTGGAGAAGGTCTACGAGCAGTACTTC
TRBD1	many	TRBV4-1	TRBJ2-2	CASSQLTGGGGELFF	TGCGCCAGCAGCCAATTAACAGGGGGCGGCGGGGAGCTGTTTTTT
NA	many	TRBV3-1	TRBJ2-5	CASSQEVSPQETQYF	TGTGCCAGCAGCCAAGAGGTCAGCCCACAAGAGACCCAGTACTTC
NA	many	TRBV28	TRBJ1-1	CASRPQERQNTEAFF	TGTGCCAGCAGGCCCCAGGAACGGCAGAACACTGAAGCTTTCTTT
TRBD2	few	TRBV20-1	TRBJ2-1	CSARGGLAYNEQFF	TGCAGTGCTAGGGGGGGACTAGCTTACAATGAGCAGTTCTTC
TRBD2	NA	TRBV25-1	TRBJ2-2	CASSEWPGQGTSGATGELFF	TGTGCCAGCAGTGAATGGCCCGGACAGGGGACTAGCGGGGCCACCGGGGAGCTGTTTTTT
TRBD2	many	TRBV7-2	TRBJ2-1	CASSFYRGVLFF	TGTGCCAGCAGCTTCTATCGGGGGGTTTTGTTCTTC
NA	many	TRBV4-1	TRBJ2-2	CASSQEWLLAGELFF	TGCGCCAGCAGCCAAGAATGGCTGCTGGCCGGGGAGCTGTTTTTT